What follows are 3 T cell receptor beta chains derived from one specimen sequenced in a study of Ad26.COV2.S vaccination and SARS-CoV-2 variants. This sample's treatment: some 19 received Ad26.COV2.S at low or high dose, single or two shots; about 5 received placebo; per-sample allocation not given. After the first vaccine or placebo injection, samples were drawn on day 63. The protocol was immunoSEQ multiplex PCR, while the TCRdb copy is restricted to in-frame clones and leaves out a portion. Of some 370,000 clones listed, about four fifths were seen once; the top ten hold around 7%. The sequenced sample was peripheral blood, obtained in a trial of Ad26.COV2.S vaccine versus placebo. All receptors come from a person between 18 and 60 years old who received the Ad26.COV2.S COVID-19 vaccine or a placebo.

This rearrangement joins TRBV15 to TRBJ2-7; possible D gene TRBD1, 7 bases. Germline lookup yields CDR1 LNHNV and CDR2 YYDKDF (reference sequence). V was pared by 7 bases and J by 0 bases, with 16 bases between. This CDR3 spans 15 amino acids. The CDR3 coding sequence is TGTGCCACCACCCAGGGGGGATATCCCTCCTACGAGCAGTACTTC. Translated: CATTQGGYPSYEQYF.

This clone was detected a few times. The identical CDR3 is also encoded by other nucleotide sequences in the sample. The V gene is TRBV5-1, the J gene TRBJ2-5; no firm D call. In germline, CDR1 is SGHRS, CDR2 YFSETQ. Trimming removed 0 bases from V and 4 bases from J, with 7 bases in between. The length of the CDR3 is 13 residues. The CDR3 loop reads CASSLGSGETQYF. The CDR3 nucleotides read TGCGCCAGCAGCTTGGGTTCAGGAGAGACCCAGTACTTC.

This chain joins TRBV30 and TRBJ2-2; 10 nucleotides agree with TRBD2. Per the germline V gene, CDR1 is GTSNPN and CDR2 is SVGIG (reference sequence). With V trimmed by 3 bases and J by 6 bases, 7 bases remained unmatched. The CDR3 is 15 residues long. This chain's CDR3 is CAWRLAGRGAGELFF. CDR3 sequence (DNA): TGTGCCTGGAGACTAGCGGGAAGGGGGGCCGGGGAGCTGTTTTTT.